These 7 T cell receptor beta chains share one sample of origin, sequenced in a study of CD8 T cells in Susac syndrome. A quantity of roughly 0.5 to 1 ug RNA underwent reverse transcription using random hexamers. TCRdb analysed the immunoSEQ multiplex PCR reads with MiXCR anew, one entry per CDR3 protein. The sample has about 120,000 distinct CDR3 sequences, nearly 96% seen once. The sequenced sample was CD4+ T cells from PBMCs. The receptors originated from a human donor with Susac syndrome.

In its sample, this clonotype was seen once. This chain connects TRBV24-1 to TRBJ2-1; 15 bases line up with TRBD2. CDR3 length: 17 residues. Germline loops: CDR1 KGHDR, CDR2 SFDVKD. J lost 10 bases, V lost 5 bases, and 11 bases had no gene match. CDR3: CATSAPKAGLAGGEQFF. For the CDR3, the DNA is TGTGCCACCAGTGCCCCCAAGGCCGGACTAGCGGGAGGGGAGCAGTTCTTC.

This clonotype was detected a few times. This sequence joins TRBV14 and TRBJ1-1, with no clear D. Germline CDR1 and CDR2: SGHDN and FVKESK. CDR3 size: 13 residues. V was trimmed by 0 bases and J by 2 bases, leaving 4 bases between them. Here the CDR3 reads CASSQEVNTEAFF. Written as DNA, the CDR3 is TGTGCCAGCAGCCAAGAAGTAAACACTGAAGCTTTCTTT.

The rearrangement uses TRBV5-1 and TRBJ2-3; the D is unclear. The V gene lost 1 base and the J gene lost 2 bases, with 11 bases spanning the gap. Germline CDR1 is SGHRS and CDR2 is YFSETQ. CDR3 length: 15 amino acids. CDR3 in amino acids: CASSLNNPITDTQYF. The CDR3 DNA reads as TGCGCCAGCAGCTTGAACAATCCGATCACAGATACGCAGTATTTT.

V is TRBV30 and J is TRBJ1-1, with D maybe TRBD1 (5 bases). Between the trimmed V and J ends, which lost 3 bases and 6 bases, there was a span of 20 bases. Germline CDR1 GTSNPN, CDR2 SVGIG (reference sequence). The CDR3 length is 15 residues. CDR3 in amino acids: CAWRPTGTPVSEAFF. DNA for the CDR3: TGTGCCTGGAGGCCCACCGGGACCCCAGTCTCTGAAGCTTTCTTT.

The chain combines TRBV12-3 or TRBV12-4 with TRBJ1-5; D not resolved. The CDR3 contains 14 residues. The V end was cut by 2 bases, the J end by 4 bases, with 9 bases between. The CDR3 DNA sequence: TGTGCCAGCAGTTTAAAGGCCGCAAATCAGCCCCAGCATTTT. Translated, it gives CASSLKAANQPQHF.

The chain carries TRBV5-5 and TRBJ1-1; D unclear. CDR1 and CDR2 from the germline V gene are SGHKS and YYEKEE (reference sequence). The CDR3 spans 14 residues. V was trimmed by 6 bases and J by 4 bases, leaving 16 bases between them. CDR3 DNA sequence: TGTGCCAGCACCCCGGCCCCCTGGGGCACTGAAGCTTTCTTT. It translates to CASTPAPWGTEAFF.

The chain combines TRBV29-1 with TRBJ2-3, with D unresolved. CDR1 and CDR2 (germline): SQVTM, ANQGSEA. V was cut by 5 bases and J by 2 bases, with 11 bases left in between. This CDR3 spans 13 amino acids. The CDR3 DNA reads TGCAGCGTTTACGAAGCTAACACAGATACGCAGTATTTT. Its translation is CSVYEANTDTQYF.